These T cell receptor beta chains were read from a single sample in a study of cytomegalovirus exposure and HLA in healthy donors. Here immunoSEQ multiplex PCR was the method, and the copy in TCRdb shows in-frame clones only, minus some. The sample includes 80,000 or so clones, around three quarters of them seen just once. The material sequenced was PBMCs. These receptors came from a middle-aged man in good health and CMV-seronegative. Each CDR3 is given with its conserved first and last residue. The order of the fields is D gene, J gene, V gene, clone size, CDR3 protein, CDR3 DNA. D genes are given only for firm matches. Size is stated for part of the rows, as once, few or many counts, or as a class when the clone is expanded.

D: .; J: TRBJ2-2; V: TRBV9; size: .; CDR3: CASSVARNTGELFF; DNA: TGTGCCAGCAGCGTAGCTAGAAACACCGGGGAGCTGTTTTTT
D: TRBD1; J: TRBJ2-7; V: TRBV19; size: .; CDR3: CASSIPRTGAHEQYF; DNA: TGTGCCAGTAGTATACCCCGGACAGGGGCCCACGAGCAGTACTTC
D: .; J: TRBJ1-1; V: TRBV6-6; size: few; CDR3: CASSYSEGGTEAFF; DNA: TGTGCCAGCAGTTACTCAGAGGGAGGCACTGAAGCTTTCTTT
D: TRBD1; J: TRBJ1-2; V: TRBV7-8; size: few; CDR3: CASSLAPGQHYGYTF; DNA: TGTGCCAGCAGCTTAGCGCCGGGACAGCACTATGGCTACACCTTC
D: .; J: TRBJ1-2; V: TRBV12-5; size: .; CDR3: CASGLSTITGYTF; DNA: TGTGCTAGTGGTTTGTCTACTATAACTGGCTACACCTTC
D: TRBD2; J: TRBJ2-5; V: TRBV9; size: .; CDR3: CASGSGIQETQYF; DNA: TGTGCCAGCGGGAGCGGGATACAAGAGACCCAGTACTTC
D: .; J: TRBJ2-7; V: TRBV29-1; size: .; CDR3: CSVVQGYEQYF; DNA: TGCAGCGTTGTACAGGGCTACGAGCAGTACTTC
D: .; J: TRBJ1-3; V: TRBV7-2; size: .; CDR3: CASSLVGTSTGNTIYF; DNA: TGTGCCAGCAGCTTAGTTGGCACCTCAACTGGAAACACCATATATTTT
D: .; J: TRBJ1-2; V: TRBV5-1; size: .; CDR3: CASSATGKGYTF; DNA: TGCGCCAGCAGCGCTACCGGGAAAGGCTACACCTTC
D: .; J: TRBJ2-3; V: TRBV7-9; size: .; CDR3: CASSLTVSTDTQYF; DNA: TGTGCCAGCAGCTTAACGGTTAGCACAGATACGCAGTATTTT
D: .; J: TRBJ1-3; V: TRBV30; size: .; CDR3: CAYTGQTGNTIYF; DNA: TGTGCCTATACAGGGCAAACTGGAAACACCATATATTTT
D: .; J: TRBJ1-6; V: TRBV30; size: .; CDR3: CAWSYRDDSPLHF; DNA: TGTGCCTGGAGTTACAGGGACGATTCACCCCTCCACTTT
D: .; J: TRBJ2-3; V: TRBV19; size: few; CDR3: CASSATSTDTQYF; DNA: TGTGCCAGTAGTGCTACTAGCACAGATACGCAGTATTTT
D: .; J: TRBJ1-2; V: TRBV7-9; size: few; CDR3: CASSEDRWLWGYTF; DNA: TGTGCCAGCAGCGAAGACAGGTGGTTGTGGGGCTACACCTTC
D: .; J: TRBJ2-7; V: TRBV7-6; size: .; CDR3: CASSLSGTTGTSSYEQYF; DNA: TGTGCCAGCAGCTTAAGTGGGACAACCGGGACGAGCTCCTACGAGCAGTACTTC
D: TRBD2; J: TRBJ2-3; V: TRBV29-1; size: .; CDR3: CSDSGRPHTDTQYF; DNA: TGCAGCGATAGCGGGAGACCCCACACAGATACGCAGTATTTT
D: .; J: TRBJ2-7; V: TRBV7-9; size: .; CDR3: CASSLAGVIYEQYF; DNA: TGTGCCAGCAGCTTAGCGGGAGTAATCTACGAGCAGTACTTC
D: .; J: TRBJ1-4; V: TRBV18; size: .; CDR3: CASSRGGTNEKLFF; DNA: TGTGCCAGCTCACGCGGAGGGACTAATGAAAAACTGTTTTTT
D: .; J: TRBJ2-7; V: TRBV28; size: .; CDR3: CASSQRGSRIHEQYF; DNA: TGTGCCAGCAGCCAACGAGGGAGCAGGATCCACGAGCAGTACTTC
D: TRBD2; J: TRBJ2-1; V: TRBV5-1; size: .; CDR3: CASSLQPSGGNEQFF; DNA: TGCGCCAGCAGCTTACAGCCTAGCGGGGGTAATGAGCAGTTCTTC
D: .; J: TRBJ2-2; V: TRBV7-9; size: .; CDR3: CASSRGGGELFF; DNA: TGTGCCAGCAGCCGAGGGGGCGGGGAGCTGTTTTTT
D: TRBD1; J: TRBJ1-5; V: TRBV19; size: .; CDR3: CASSIGQGVNQPQHF; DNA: TGTGCCAGTAGTATAGGACAGGGGGTCAATCAGCCCCAGCATTTT